The sequence of this T cell receptor (beta chain) was determined in a study of blood T cells in healthy people across ages. PCR was performed a second time for about 6 to 12 cycles using a sample-barcoded 5' primer and a J-beta primer mix. Every sample gave at least 3 million paired-end reads containing CDR3. TCRdb recomputed calls from the 5' RACE reads with MiXCR, one row per CDR3 protein. The sample lists 780,000 or so distinct CDR3 sequences; about 48% were seen once. Sample donors were healthy Caucasian individuals that came from Russia, aged roughly 6 to 100. The authors drew around 9.3 milliliters of peripheral blood from each donor. Extraction of total RNA produced a minimum of 5 micrograms from each sample. The source material was blood. The sequence derives from a man older than 75 in good health.

CDR3 sequence: CASSLASTGGYAYF. The DNA for the CDR3 is TGTGCCAGCAGCTTAGCGAGTACCGGGGGATACGCGTATTTT. The chain has TRBV11-1 and TRBJ2-3; maybe TRBD2 (6 bases). Trimming took off 0 bases at V and 14 bases at J, with 18 bases between the two ends. Germline CDR1 reads SGHAT; CDR2 reads FQDESV (reference sequence). The CDR3 has 14 residues.